The 24 T cell receptor beta chains given below trace back to one sample, sequenced in a study of blood T cell repertoires in COVID-19. The assay was immunoSEQ multiplex PCR, and TCRdb's table has in-frame clones only and misses some. The table lists almost 500,000 clones, 75% to 90% of them singletons, with around 8% in the top ten. Sample: PBMCs or T cells enriched from blood (not recorded which). The receptors shown here come from a woman aged 55-69 years who had recovered from COVID-19.

With regard to this clone: The sample carries other DNA sequences with the same CDR3. V usage is TRBV18 and J usage is TRBJ2-2; weak D call: TRBD1 (5 bases). The CDR3 loop spans 13 amino acids. The germline gives CDR1 KGHSH, CDR2 LQKENI. Trimming pared 3 bases from V and 6 bases from J, leaving 8 bases between. This CDR3 is CASSPDRSGELFF. CDR3 nucleotides: TGTGCCAGCTCACCTGACAGATCCGGGGAGCTGTTTTTT. The entire variable domain, with the rest obtained from reference TRBV18 and TRBJ2-2, is as follows: NAGVMQNPRHLVRRRGQEARLRCSPMKGHSHVYWYRQLPEEGLKFMVYLQKENIIDESGMPKERFSAEFPKEGPSILRIQQVVRGDSAAYFCASSPDRSGELFFGEGSRLTVL.

This clone has only one observation. A read error may account for a junction end that differs from germline. The V call is TRBV6-5, the J call TRBJ2-7; TRBD2 might be the D (6 bases). This CDR3 contains 12 residues. CDR1 is MNHEY and CDR2 is SVGAGI in the germline V gene. This chain's CDR3 is CASSYQAGHLNF. CDR3 DNA: TGTGCCAGCAGTTACCAGGCGGGGCACCTCAACTTC.

Concerning this clone: Here the CDR3 omits its conserved ending phenylalanine or tryptophan, so a read error is the likely source. No DNA is shown, since the ends of the CDR3 on it are uncertain; the CDR3 is the one TCRdb lists. The chain links TRBV7-9 to TRBJ1-2; the table gives TRBD1 as D, unverified against the DNA. CDR1 SEHNR and CDR2 FQNEAQ come from the germline V gene (reference sequence). With termini counted, the CDR3 has 10 amino acids. The CDR3 protein is CAGSLSGQAL.

This sequence joins TRBV6-1 and TRBJ1-5; D gene uncertain. CDR1 and CDR2 (germline): MNHNS, SASEGT. V lost 1 base, J lost 3 bases, and 10 bases lay in between. The CDR3 runs 15 residues. The CDR3 coding sequence is TGTGCCAGCAGTGAAGTGATGGCAGACAATCAGCCCCAGCATTTT. The encoded protein is CASSEVMADNQPQHF.

This chain uses TRBV29-1 with TRBJ2-1, with 8 nucleotides matching TRBD1. V was clipped by 7 bases and J by 6 bases; unmatched bases: 2. The length of the CDR3 is 11 residues. Germline V lookup: CDR1 SQVTM, CDR2 ANQGSEA. This chain's CDR3 is CSADRANEQFF. CDR3 coding DNA: TGCAGCGCGGACAGGGCCAATGAGCAGTTCTTC.

The chain recombines TRBV2 with TRBJ2-5, with D perhaps matching TRBD1 (6 bases). CDR3 size: 13 residues. The germline CDR1 and CDR2 sequences are SNHLY and FYNNEI. The V end lost 6 bases, the J end lost 7 bases, and 15 bases lay between the germline ends. The CDR3 DNA reads TGTGCCAGCAGCGGGACACTACAGGGGACCCAGTACTTC. Translation: CASSGTLQGTQYF.

A few counts support this clone. The chain carries TRBV7-9 and TRBJ1-1; TRBD1 is a possible D gene (5 bases). Germline assignment: CDR1 SEHNR and CDR2 FQNEAQ (reference sequence). V was cut by 5 bases and J by 0 bases, with 10 bases left in between. The CDR3 consists of 14 residues. The CDR3 here is CASSHRLMNTEAFF. The CDR3 nucleotides read TGTGCCAGCAGCCACAGGTTGATGAACACTGAAGCTTTCTTT.

The V call is TRBV2, the J call TRBJ1-2; D perhaps matches TRBD1 (6 bases). The CDR3 is 15 amino acids. Trimming took 5 bases from V and 0 from J, leaving 13 bases between them. The germline gives CDR1 SNHLY, CDR2 FYNNEI. This CDR3 is CASSTSQGPNYGYTF. DNA of the CDR3: TGTGCCAGCAGTACCTCACAGGGACCTAACTATGGCTACACCTTC.

The rearrangement links TRBV4-1 to TRBJ1-6; D remains ambiguous. CDR3 length equals 15 residues. The V end was cut by 4 bases, the J end by 0 bases, with 7 bases between. Germline CDR1 and CDR2: MGHRA and YSYEKL. CDR3 DNA: TGCGCCAGCAGCCTGCGGAGCTCCTATAATTCACCCCTCCACTTT. Amino acids: CASSLRSSYNSPLHF.

The CDR3 sequence is CASSFNLQGETQYF. The CDR3 DNA sequence: TGTGCCAGCAGTTTTAACCTACAGGGGGAGACCCAGTACTTC. The rearrangement links TRBV2 to TRBJ2-5; 7 bases are shared with TRBD1. The CDR3 totals 14 residues. V was pared by 5 bases and J by 5 bases, with 8 bases of the junction left unmatched. Germline V gene lookup returns CDR1 SNHLY and CDR2 FYNNEI.

The V and J genes are TRBV18 and TRBJ2-3; TRBD2 agrees at 13 bases. V trimming: 8 bases; J trimming: 6 bases; junction bases outside the gene matches: 11. Looked up from germline, CDR1 is KGHSH and CDR2 is LQKENI. The CDR3 covers 16 residues. This CDR3 reads CASAPRTSGGKDTQYF. CDR3 in DNA: TGTGCCAGCGCCCCACGGACTAGCGGGGGTAAGGATACGCAGTATTTT.

The chain carries TRBV24-1 and TRBJ2-5; maybe TRBD1 (7 bases). The CDR3 extends over 15 amino acids. Trimming removed 4 bases at V and 5 bases at J, with 16 bases between. The germline gives CDR1 KGHDR, CDR2 SFDVKD. This CDR3 is CATSDPQGGAETQYF. CDR3 coding DNA: TGTGCCACCAGTGACCCCCAGGGGGGAGCCGAGACCCAGTACTTC.

With regard to this clone: Other DNA sequences in the sample encode the same CDR3. The V call is TRBV5-1, the J call TRBJ2-2, with 10 nucleotides matching TRBD1. The CDR3 runs 16 residues. Germline values: CDR1 SGHRS, CDR2 YFSETQ. The V segment lost 4 bases and the J segment 3 bases; nucleotides outside the gene matches: 6. In nucleotides, the CDR3 is TGCGCCAGCAGCCCGAGGACAGGGGGAGACACCGGGGAGCTGTTTTTT. It translates to CASSPRTGGDTGELFF.

The J gene is TRBJ1-2, the V gene TRBV6-5; 9 bases fit TRBD1. The germline V gene has CDR1 MNHEY and CDR2 SVGAGI. V lost 5 bases to trimming and J lost 7 bases; unmatched junction nucleotides: 11. This CDR3 region has 15 residues. CDR3 in DNA: TGTGCCAGCAGTCTAACAGGGGGCGCTCAGAGTGGCTACACCTTC. It encodes CASSLTGGAQSGYTF.

Here the CDR3 DNA reads TGCGCCAGCAGCGACAGGGGACTTTCGCCCCAGCATTTT. Translating it yields CASSDRGLSPQHF. The chain recombines TRBV10-2 with TRBJ1-5; 8 bases map to TRBD1. V shed 6 bases and J 9 bases; nucleotides not matched to a gene: 7. Germline CDR1 is WSHSY and CDR2 is SAAADI. This CDR3 is 13 amino acids long.

The gene calls are TRBV6-5 and TRBJ1-5; 8 bases align to TRBD1. CDR1 MNHEY and CDR2 SVGAGI come from the germline V gene. V lost 7 bases, J lost 6 bases, and 11 bases stayed unmatched. This CDR3 is built from 15 residues. Written as DNA, the CDR3 is TGTGCCAGCATCGGGAGACAGGGGTCGGGTCAGCCCCAGCATTTT. This gives the protein CASIGRQGSGQPQHF.

The CDR3 DNA reads as TGCAGCGCAGACAGGGCGAGCTCCTACAATGAGCAGTTCTTC. Amino acids: CSADRASSYNEQFF. The chain has TRBV29-1 and TRBJ2-1; 7 positions match TRBD1. This CDR3 is 14 amino acids long. Germline V gives CDR1 SQVTM, CDR2 ANQGSEA. Trimming at V came to 7 bases and at J to 0 bases, leaving 6 bases not matched to a gene.

The chain recombines TRBV5-8 with TRBJ1-5; no reliable D call. The CDR3 is made up of 13 amino acids. V shed 9 bases and J shed 3 bases, with 13 bases lying between them. Germline V gives CDR1 SGHTS, CDR2 YDEGEE. The CDR3 region is CATRGPSNQPQHF. The CDR3 DNA is TGTGCCACCCGAGGGCCCTCCAATCAGCCCCAGCATTTT.

The CDR3 sequence: CASSQQGVGELFF. CDR3 coding DNA: TGTGCCAGCAGCCAACAGGGCGTCGGGGAGCTGTTTTTT. This chain uses TRBV9 with TRBJ2-2, with a possible D match to TRBD1 (6 bases). Germline V lookup: CDR1 SGDLS, CDR2 YYNGEE. V lost 4 bases to trimming and J lost 7 bases, with 11 bases between them. This CDR3 region has 13 residues.

In this sample, this clone turned up once. The chain carries TRBV3-1 (or the pseudogene TRBV3-2) and TRBJ2-7, with D possibly TRBD2 on 5 matching bases. Germline CDR1 LGHDT, CDR2 YNNKEL (reference sequence). This CDR3 spans 15 amino acids. V lost 4 bases and J lost 4, with 17 bases in between. The CDR3 DNA reads TGTGCCAGCAGCCCGAGCCTAGCTTGGACGTACGAGCAGTACTTC. It codes for CASSPSLAWTYEQYF.

The chain combines TRBV24-1 with TRBJ1-1, with 7 bases aligning to TRBD1. The germline CDR1 and CDR2 sequences are KGHDR and SFDVKD. Trimming removed 5 bases from V and 1 base from J; junction bases left unmatched: 3. The CDR3 sequence is 14 residues long. In DNA, the CDR3 is TGTGCCACCAGTGCCAGACAGGGGAACACTGAAGCTTTCTTT. As protein: CATSARQGNTEAFF.

The rearrangement joins TRBV18 to TRBJ1-5, with D tentatively TRBD1 (5 bases). Germline V gives CDR1 KGHSH, CDR2 LQKENI. This CDR3 has 13 amino acids. Trimming removed 6 bases from V and 2 bases from J, with 8 bases in between. The CDR3 coding sequence is TGTGCCAGCTCGTCGGGGGGCAATCAGCCCCAGCATTTT. Its protein is CASSSGGNQPQHF.

This chain connects TRBV18 to TRBJ1-6, with TRBD1 identical over 8 bases. Germline V gene data show CDR1 as KGHSH and CDR2 as LQKENI. This CDR3 region has 15 residues. Trimming at V came to 2 bases and at J to 6 bases, leaving 3 bases not matched to a gene. As DNA, the CDR3 is TGTGCCAGCTCACCATGGCAGGGGGCTAATTCACCCCTCCACTTT. Translating it yields CASSPWQGANSPLHF.

This clone was observed a handful of times. The genes are TRBV24-1 and TRBJ2-3; 9 bases match TRBD2. Trimming cost V 6 bases and J 4 bases; bases outside gene matches: 7. Germline CDR1 is KGHDR and CDR2 is SFDVKD. The CDR3 is made up of 15 amino acids. This chain's CDR3 is CATSSTRTSADTQYF. The CDR3 region has the DNA TGTGCCACCAGTTCTACAAGGACTAGCGCAGATACGCAGTATTTT.